This T cell receptor beta chain was sequenced during a study of control samples from healthy donors and cancer patients. The CDR3 runs 15 residues. Per germline, CDR1 KGHDR and CDR2 SFDVKD. Trimming cost V 0 bases and J 5 bases, with 10 bases left between them. TCRdb's copy holds only in-frame clones and misses some; the assay was immunoSEQ multiplex PCR. The sample shows just under 150,000 clones, more than 85% of them seen only once. The TCR was taken from a man aged 30-40 years in good health. Sequencing input: blood. The chain uses TRBV24-1 and TRBJ1-5, with a possible D match to TRBD1 (5 bases). Written as DNA, the CDR3 is TGTGCCACCAGTGATTTGACGCGGGGGGATCAGCCCCAGCATTTT. Its protein product is CATSDLTRGDQPQHF.